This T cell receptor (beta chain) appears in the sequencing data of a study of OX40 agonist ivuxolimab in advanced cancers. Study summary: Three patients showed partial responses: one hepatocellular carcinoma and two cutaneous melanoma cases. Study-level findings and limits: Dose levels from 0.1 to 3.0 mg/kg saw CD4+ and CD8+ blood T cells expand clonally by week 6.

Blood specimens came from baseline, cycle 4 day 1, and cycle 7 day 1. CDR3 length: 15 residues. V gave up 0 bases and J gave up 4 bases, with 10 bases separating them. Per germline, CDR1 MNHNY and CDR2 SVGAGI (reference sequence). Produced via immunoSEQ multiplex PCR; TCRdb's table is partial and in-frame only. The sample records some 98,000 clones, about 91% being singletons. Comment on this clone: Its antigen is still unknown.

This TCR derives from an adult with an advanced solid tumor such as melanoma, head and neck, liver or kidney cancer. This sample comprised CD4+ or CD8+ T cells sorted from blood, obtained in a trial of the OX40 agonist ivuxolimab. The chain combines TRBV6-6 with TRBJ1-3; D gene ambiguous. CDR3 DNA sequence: TGTGCCAGCAGTTACTCCCGAGCGGGGGGAAACACCATATATTTT. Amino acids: CASSYSRAGGNTIYF.